Below, 31 T cell receptor beta chains from the same sample are listed, as sequenced in a study of post-analysis software for immune sequencing data. Overall study results and limits: Patients carried roughly 5 TRBV segments more frequently than controls did, and TRBV5-6, TRBV5-1 and TRBV20-1 were among them.

Presence of unique molecular identifiers characterized the TCR beta cDNA libraries. TCRdb re-called the PCR reads with MiXCR, one entry per CDR3 protein. The sample holds roughly 430,000 distinct CDR3 sequences; about 39% are singletons and the top ten take 7.6%. Their specific antigens are unknown. The specimen was blood. All receptors come from a girl aged 2 to 10 with multiple sclerosis.

A single count supports this clonotype. This chain links TRBV14 with TRBJ1-3, with D perhaps TRBD1 (6 bases). The CDR3 sequence is 17 residues long. CDR1 and CDR2 (germline): SGHDN, FVKESK. V was trimmed by 4 bases and J by 0 bases, leaving 16 bases between them. Here the CDR3 reads CASSLDDRPYSGNTIYF. The CDR3 DNA reads TGTGCCAGCAGCCTAGACGACAGGCCCTACTCTGGAAACACCATATATTTT. Combining the CDR3 with reference TRBV14 and TRBJ1-3 gives the whole variable domain EAGVTQFPSHSVIEKGQTVTLRCDPISGHDNLYWYRRVMGKEIKFLLHFVKESKQDESGMPNNRFLAERTGGTYSTLKVQPAELEDSGVYFCASSLDDRPYSGNTIYFGEGSWLTVV.

CDR3 nucleotide sequence: TGTGCCACCAGTGATGCCCGGGGGAAAGGCTATGGCTACACCTTC. This sequence encodes CATSDARGKGYGYTF. The chain is built from TRBV24-1 and TRBJ1-2; TRBD1 is a possible D gene (5 bases). Trimming left V 3 bases short and J 4 bases short, with 14 bases between. The germline gives CDR1 KGHDR, CDR2 SFDVKD. The CDR3 extends over 15 amino acids.

The V gene is TRBV7-2, the J gene TRBJ1-2, with no clear D. This CDR3 has 15 residues. Germline loops: CDR1 SGHTA, CDR2 FQGNSA. V lost 0 bases and J 9 bases, leaving 17 bases between the germline ends. CDR3 nucleotide sequence: TGTGCCAGCAGCTTAGCTGTCTCCCGTAGTGATAGCTACACCTTC. It translates to CASSLAVSRSDSYTF.

This clonotype showed up just a few times. The rearrangement links TRBV5-6 to TRBJ2-7; D might be TRBD2 (6 bases). CDR1 and CDR2 (germline): SGHDT, YYEEEE. This CDR3 is built from 14 residues. The ends were cut back, 4 bases at V and 3 bases at J, with 14 bases in the middle. CDR3 coding DNA: TGTGCCAGCAGCCGGGGGACCGCGGACTACGAGCAGTACTTC. Translation: CASSRGTADYEQYF.

This clonotype was counted a few times. V gene TRBV29-1 combines with J gene TRBJ2-1; TRBD1 matches 7 bases. The CDR3 consists of 13 residues. The V and J ends lost 6 bases and 5 bases, in that order; junction bases with no gene match: 7. In germline, CDR1 is SQVTM, CDR2 ANQGSEA. The CDR3 region is CSVEPGTDNEQFF. The CDR3 bases are TGCAGCGTCGAACCCGGGACAGACAATGAGCAGTTCTTC.

This clonotype has ten or more counts. DNA for the CDR3: TGTGCCAGCAGTCACAGACGGGACAGGGGAAAGGCTAACTATGGCTACACCTTC. It codes for CASSHRRDRGKANYGYTF. The V call is TRBV27, the J call TRBJ1-2; 10 bases are a match to TRBD1. CDR3 length equals 18 residues. Trimming cost V 5 bases and J 0 bases; bases outside gene matches: 12. Germline loops: CDR1 MNHEY, CDR2 SMNVEV (reference sequence).

The chain has TRBV29-1 and TRBJ2-5, with 13 bases identical to TRBD2. The CDR3 extends over 15 amino acids. Losses at the gene ends were 5 bases for V and 2 bases for J; bases not matched to a gene: 5. The germline gives CDR1 SQVTM, CDR2 ANQGSEA. This CDR3 is CSVQGTSGTQETQYF. The CDR3 DNA is TGCAGCGTTCAAGGGACTAGCGGGACGCAAGAGACCCAGTACTTC. The full variable domain, completed using reference TRBV29-1 and TRBJ2-5, is SAVISQKPSRDICQRGTSLTIQCQVDSQVTMMFWYRQQPGQSLTLIATANQGSEATYESGFVIDKFPISRPNLTFSTLTVSNMSPEDSSIYLCSVQGTSGTQETQYFGPGTRLLVL.

This clonotype was seen a handful of times. The chain carries TRBV5-4 and TRBJ2-1; D unresolved. The CDR3 covers 14 residues. CDR1 and CDR2 from the germline V gene are SGHNT and YYREEE (reference sequence). V was clipped by 1 base and J by 8 bases, with 13 bases between them. As DNA, the CDR3 is TGTGCCAGCAGCTTGAATCACGGGCCCCATGAGCAGTTCTTC. Translation: CASSLNHGPHEQFF.

This sequence joins TRBV7-8 and TRBJ2-7, with D unresolved. The V and J ends lost 1 base and 4 bases respectively, with 14 bases between them. Germline V gives CDR1 SGHVS, CDR2 FQNEAQ. This CDR3 comprises 15 residues. The CDR3 sequence: CASSLGGLGKYEQYF. CDR3 in DNA: TGTGCCAGCAGCTTAGGTGGGTTAGGTAAATACGAGCAGTACTTC.

V and J are TRBV6-6 and TRBJ1-5; no definite D call. V was trimmed by 8 bases and J by 0 bases, leaving 11 bases between them. Germline CDR1 is MNHNY and CDR2 is SVGAGI (reference sequence). The CDR3 is made up of 14 amino acids. CDR3 bases: TGTGCCAGCGCCGACAACCATAGCAATCAGCCCCAGCATTTT. It encodes CASADNHSNQPQHF.

This clonotype has only a few counts. The chain combines TRBV5-1 with TRBJ2-1; D remains ambiguous. V was cut by 6 bases and J by 2 bases, with 18 bases left in between. Germline assignment: CDR1 SGHRS and CDR2 YFSETQ. The CDR3 has 16 amino acids. This chain's CDR3 is CASTLSQGRPYNEQFF. DNA of the CDR3: TGCGCCAGCACTCTCAGCCAAGGTAGGCCCTACAATGAGCAGTTCTTC.

The chain has TRBV3-1 and TRBJ1-1; D is uncertain. V gave up 1 base and J gave up 9 bases, with 6 bases separating them. This CDR3 is built from 11 residues. CDR1 and CDR2 (germline): LGHDT, YNNKEL (reference sequence). The CDR3 loop reads CASSQATQAFF. DNA for the CDR3: TGTGCCAGCAGCCAAGCAACTCAAGCTTTCTTT.

This clonotype occurred a few times. This chain uses TRBV10-3 with TRBJ2-7; no reliable D call. The V and J ends lost 3 bases and 5 bases respectively, with 5 bases between them. Germline V gene data show CDR1 as ENHRY and CDR2 as SYGVKD. CDR3 length equals 11 residues. The DNA for the CDR3 is TGTGCCATCAGTGACTTAAACGAGCAGTACTTC. Protein: CAISDLNEQYF.

This clonotype was counted a single time. The chain links TRBV12-3 or TRBV12-4 to TRBJ2-7; D gene ambiguous. Matching the DNA end better, TRBJ2-5 makes the J call doubtful. CDR3 length: 13 amino acids. CDR3 bases: TGTGCCAGCAGTCCCCTGCGCTGGGAGACCCAGTACTTC. Translating it yields CASSPLRWETQYF.

This chain uses TRBV5-1 with TRBJ2-5; tentatively, D is TRBD1 (6 bases). CDR3 length: 17 residues. V lost 3 bases, J lost 0 bases, and 18 bases lay in between. CDR1 SGHRS and CDR2 YFSETQ come from the germline V gene. CDR3 sequence: CASSWGSRTAYQETQYF. The CDR3 DNA sequence: TGCGCCAGCAGCTGGGGTTCCAGGACAGCATACCAAGAGACCCAGTACTTC.

The V and J genes are TRBV27 and TRBJ2-5, with a tentative D call TRBD2 (6 bases). This CDR3 is built from 14 residues. Trimming left V 5 bases short and J 1 base short, with 11 bases between. Looked up from germline, CDR1 is MNHEY and CDR2 is SMNVEV (reference sequence). The CDR3 here is CASSIGTFQETQYF. CDR3 in DNA: TGTGCCAGCAGTATTGGGACTTTCCAAGAGACCCAGTACTTC.

J is TRBJ2-3 and V is TRBV29-1; D might be TRBD2 (6 bases). The CDR3 has 16 amino acids. Germline lookup yields CDR1 SQVTM and CDR2 ANQGSEA. With 1 base removed from V and 2 bases from J, the gap between germline ends came to 16 bases. CDR3 sequence (DNA): TGCAGCGTTGAAGGCGCTCGGCGGGGCAACACAGATACGCAGTATTTT. Its translation: CSVEGARRGNTDTQYF.

This clonotype was detected only a few times. The J gene is TRBJ1-5, the V gene TRBV20-1, with TRBD1 matching over 7 bases. The CDR3 length is 14 residues. The germline CDR1 and CDR2 sequences are DFQATT and SNEGSKA (reference sequence). The ends lost 6 bases at V and 3 bases at J; junction bases unmatched: 8. The chain's CDR3 is CSAWRDRPNQPQHF. CDR3 nucleotide sequence: TGCAGTGCCTGGAGGGACAGACCCAATCAGCCCCAGCATTTT.

The chain combines TRBV28 with TRBJ2-7; TRBD1 aligns across 9 bases. V trimming: 7 bases; J trimming: 1 base; junction bases outside the gene matches: 5. The V gene's germline CDR1 is MDHEN and CDR2 SYDVKM. This CDR3 has 14 amino acids. The CDR3 region has the DNA TGTGCCAGCATTACCGGGACAGGGTCCTACGAGCAGTACTTC. Translating gives CASITGTGSYEQYF.

This clonotype was counted a few times. This chain joins TRBV4-2 and TRBJ1-2; no clear D gene. This CDR3 spans 15 amino acids. Between the trimmed V and J ends, which lost 1 base and 3 bases, there was a span of 12 bases. Germline CDR1 LGHNA, CDR2 YNFKEQ. The CDR3 protein is CASSQVSGQDYGYTF. The CDR3 DNA is TGTGCCAGCAGCCAAGTTAGCGGGCAAGACTATGGCTACACCTTC.

V is TRBV7-9 and J is TRBJ2-7; 7 bases match TRBD2. The CDR3 runs to 15 residues. Germline V gives CDR1 SEHNR, CDR2 FQNEAQ (reference sequence). V shed 2 bases and J 4 bases; nucleotides not matched to a gene: 8. DNA of the CDR3: TGTGCCAGCAGCTTACGGGCGGGAGTAAAGTACGAGCAGTACTTC. Protein sequence: CASSLRAGVKYEQYF.

The gene calls are TRBV12-3 or TRBV12-4 and TRBJ2-3; the match to TRBD2 covers 10 bases. With 3 bases clipped from V and 4 bases from J, the junction kept 4 bases outside the gene matches. The CDR3 is made up of 15 amino acids. In DNA, the CDR3 is TGTGCCAGCAGTTTTAGCGGGAGGAGGCCAGATACGCAGTATTTT. Protein product: CASSFSGRRPDTQYF.

The rearrangement uses TRBV5-5 and TRBJ1-4, with D unresolved. There are 14 residues in the CDR3. Germline CDR1 SGHKS, CDR2 YYEKEE (reference sequence). Trimming shortened V by 4 bases and J by 5 bases, and 12 bases separated the two germline ends. The CDR3: CASSRGGGNEKLFF. CDR3 nucleotide sequence: TGTGCCAGCAGCCGTGGAGGAGGGAATGAAAAACTGTTTTTT. The full variable domain, its missing parts supplied by reference TRBV5-5 and TRBJ1-4, is DAGVTQSPTHLIKTRGQQVTLRCSPISGHKSVSWYQQVLGQGPQFIFQYYEKEERGRGNFPDRFSARQFPNYSSELNVNALLLGDSALYLCASSRGGGNEKLFFGSGTQLSVL.

The chain uses TRBV6-5 and TRBJ1-5; 8 nucleotides line up with TRBD1. The trim removed 3 bases at V and 7 bases at J, leaving 5 bases unmatched. This CDR3 is 14 amino acids long. Germline assignment: CDR1 MNHEY and CDR2 SVGAGI. This CDR3 is CASSYTGGDQPQHF. The CDR3 bases are TGTGCCAGCAGTTATACAGGGGGGGACCAGCCCCAGCATTTT.

The chain uses TRBV4-1 and TRBJ1-2; D uncertain. There are 15 residues in the CDR3. With 2 bases removed from V and 6 bases from J, the gap between germline ends came to 16 bases. Germline V gives CDR1 MGHRA, CDR2 YSYEKL. The CDR3 DNA reads as TGCGCCAGCAGCCAAAAGAGTTGGACTGGGGATGGCTACACCTTC. Residues: CASSQKSWTGDGYTF.

The chain joins TRBV2 to TRBJ1-4; D is uncertain. The CDR3 length is 12 residues. Germline assignment: CDR1 SNHLY and CDR2 FYNNEI. Trimming removed 6 bases at V and 8 bases at J, with 10 bases between. For the CDR3, the DNA is TGTGCCAGCAGGAAGGACGAAGAAAAACTGTTTTTT. It encodes CASRKDEEKLFF.

The gene calls are TRBV10-3 and TRBJ2-5, with D tentatively TRBD1 (5 bases). This CDR3 has 15 residues. CDR1 ENHRY and CDR2 SYGVKD come from the germline V gene. V was cut by 1 base and J by 2 bases, with 11 bases left in between. The CDR3 coding sequence is TGTGCCATCAGTGAGTTGGGGCGGCGGCAAGAGACCCAGTACTTC. As protein: CAISELGRRQETQYF.

The chain employs TRBV7-2 and TRBJ1-1, with 7 bases identical to TRBD1. After removal of 5 bases from V and 0 bases from J, the junction contained 6 bases not matched to a gene. Per germline, CDR1 SGHTA and CDR2 FQGNSA. The CDR3 spans 15 residues. The CDR3 is CASSLSRGLNTEAFF. The CDR3 DNA reads TGTGCCAGCAGCCTCTCTAGGGGGCTGAACACTGAAGCTTTCTTT.

The chain employs TRBV20-1 and TRBJ2-7, with D maybe TRBD2 (6 bases). Gene TRBJ2-5 matches the end of the DNA better, so the J call may be wrong. There are 14 residues in the CDR3. Germline CDR1 DFQATT, CDR2 SNEGSKA (reference sequence). The CDR3 DNA follows: TGCAGTGCTAACTCCGGGATGGCGGGGGAGACCCAGTACTTC. Translated: CSANSGMAGETQYF.

The rearrangement joins TRBV24-1 to TRBJ1-5, with no clear D. Between the trimmed V and J ends, which lost 5 bases and 6 bases, there was a span of 10 bases. Germline V gene lookup returns CDR1 KGHDR and CDR2 SFDVKD. CDR3 length: 13 residues. In nucleotides, the CDR3 is TGTGCCACCAGTGCTCTGGGTACTCAGCCCCAGCATTTT. Amino acid sequence: CATSALGTQPQHF.

This clonotype was observed a few times. The CDR3, as DNA: TGTGCCAGCAGGGGGGTAGGGACGTTCTATGGCTACACCTTC. This gives the protein CASRGVGTFYGYTF. This chain uses TRBV12-3 or TRBV12-4 with TRBJ1-2; a possible D gene is TRBD1 (5 bases). This CDR3 has 14 amino acids. V gave up 6 bases and J gave up 4 bases, with 15 bases separating them.